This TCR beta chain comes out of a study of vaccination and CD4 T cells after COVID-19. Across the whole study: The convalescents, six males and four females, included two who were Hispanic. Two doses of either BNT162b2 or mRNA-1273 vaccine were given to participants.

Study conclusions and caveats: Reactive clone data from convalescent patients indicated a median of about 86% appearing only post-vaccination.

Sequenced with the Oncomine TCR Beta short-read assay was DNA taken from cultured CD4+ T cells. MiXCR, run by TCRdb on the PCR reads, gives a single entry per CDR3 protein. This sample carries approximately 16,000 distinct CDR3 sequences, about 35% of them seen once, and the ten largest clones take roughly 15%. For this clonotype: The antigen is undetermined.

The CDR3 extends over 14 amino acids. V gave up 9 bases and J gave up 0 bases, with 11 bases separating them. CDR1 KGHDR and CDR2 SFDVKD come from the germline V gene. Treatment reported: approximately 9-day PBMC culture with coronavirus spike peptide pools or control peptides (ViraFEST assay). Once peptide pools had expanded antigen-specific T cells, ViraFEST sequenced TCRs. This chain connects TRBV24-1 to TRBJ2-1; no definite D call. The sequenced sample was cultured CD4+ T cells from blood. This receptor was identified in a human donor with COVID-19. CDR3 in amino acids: CATPLESSYNEQFF. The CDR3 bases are TGTGCCACCCCGTTGGAATCCTCCTACAATGAGCAGTTCTTC.